This T cell receptor beta chain is drawn from a study of blood T cells in healthy people across ages. Drawn from each donor were ten milliliters of peripheral blood. Findings and caveats of the study: Diversity figures derived from one million T cells were judged to underestimate the true value. Measured against age, TCR beta diversity per million T cells decreased in a roughly linear manner.

A note on this clonotype: What it binds is unknown.

The CDR3 sequence is 14 residues long. Germline-derived CDR1 and CDR2 are MNHEY and SMNVEV (reference sequence). V was shortened by 4 bases and J by 6 bases, with 13 bases between the two germline ends. For the second PCR, which ran for roughly 6 to 12 cycles, a sample-barcoded 5' primer and a J-beta primer mix were used. Unique molecular identifiers of 12 random nucleotides labeled each cDNA. A single record per CDR3 protein comes from TCRdb applying MiXCR to the 5' RACE reads. The table has about 1.6 million distinct CDR3 sequences, roughly 32% seen once. The sequenced sample was blood. This chain uses TRBV27 with TRBJ1-5, with D perhaps matching TRBD1 (5 bases). The clonotype comes from a woman in her 30s in good health. CDR3 residues: CASSYEGIGQPQHF. The CDR3 region has the DNA TGTGCCAGCAGTTACGAGGGGATAGGTCAGCCCCAGCATTTT.